What follows are 2 T cell receptor beta chains derived from one specimen sequenced in a study of blood T cell repertoires in COVID-19. Method: immunoSEQ multiplex PCR; TCRdb's copy keeps in-frame clones and lacks some. The sample records around 170,000 clones, 65% to 85% being singletons. Sequencing used peripheral blood. These receptors all stem from a woman aged 55-69 years with acute or convalescent COVID-19.

The V gene is TRBV10-3, the J gene TRBJ2-7, with D possibly being TRBD1 (6 bases). The CDR3 has 16 residues. Trimming shortened V by 3 bases and J by 3 bases, and 18 bases separated the two germline ends. Germline V gene lookup returns CDR1 ENHRY and CDR2 SYGVKD. CDR3 loop: CAISEGQLPNYYEQYF. CDR3 coding DNA: TGTGCCATCAGTGAAGGACAGCTCCCCAATTACTACGAGCAGTACTTC.

The chain combines TRBV5-6 with TRBJ2-1, with D perhaps matching TRBD1 (6 bases). V was clipped by 4 bases and J by 5 bases, with 10 bases between them. Germline CDR1 and CDR2: SGHDT and YYEEEE. The CDR3 runs 13 residues. DNA of the CDR3: TGTGCCAGCAGCAGGGACAACCACAATGAGCAGTTCTTC. Its protein is CASSRDNHNEQFF. The whole variable domain, filled in from reference TRBV5-6 and TRBJ2-1, reads DAGVTQSPTHLIKTRGQQVTLRCSPKSGHDTVSWYQQALGQGPQFIFQYYEEEERQRGNFPDRFSGHQFPNYSSELNVNALLLGDSALYLCASSRDNHNEQFFGPGTRLTVL.